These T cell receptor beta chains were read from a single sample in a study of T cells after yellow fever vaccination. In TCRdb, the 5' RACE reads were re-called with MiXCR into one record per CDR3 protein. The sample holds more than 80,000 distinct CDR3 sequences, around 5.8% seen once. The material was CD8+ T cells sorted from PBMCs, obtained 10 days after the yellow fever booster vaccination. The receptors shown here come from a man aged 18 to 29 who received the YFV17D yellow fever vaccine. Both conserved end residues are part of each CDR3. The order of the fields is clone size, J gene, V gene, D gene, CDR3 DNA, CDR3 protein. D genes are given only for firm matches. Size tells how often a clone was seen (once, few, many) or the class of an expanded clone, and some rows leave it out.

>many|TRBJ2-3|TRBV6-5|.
TGTGCCAGCAGTTACTCGAGCGGGCCCAGCACAGATACGCAGTATTTT
CASSYSSGPSTDTQYF
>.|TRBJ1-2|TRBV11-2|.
TGTGCCAGCAGCCCAAATCCCGGGACAAGCTATGGCTACACCTTC
CASSPNPGTSYGYTF
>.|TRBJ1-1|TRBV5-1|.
TGCGCCAGCAGCTTGGTCATGGGGACGAACACTGAAGCTTTCTTT
CASSLVMGTNTEAFF
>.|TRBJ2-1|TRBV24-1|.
TGTGCCACCAGTGACAGCGACAGCGGCCCCCACAATGAGCAGTTCTTC
CATSDSDSGPHNEQFF
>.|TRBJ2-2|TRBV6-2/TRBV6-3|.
TGTGCCAGCAGTTACGGCCGAGCCGGGGAGCTGTTTTTT
CASSYGRAGELFF
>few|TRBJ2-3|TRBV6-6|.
TGTGCCAGCAGTACCTACGGACAGTCCACAGATACGCAGTATTTT
CASSTYGQSTDTQYF
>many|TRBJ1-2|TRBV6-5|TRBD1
TGTGCCAGCAGTCCACAGGGGAATGGCTACACCTTC
CASSPQGNGYTF
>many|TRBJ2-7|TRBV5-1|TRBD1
TGCGCCAGCCATCGTGGGGACAGACCCTACGAGCAGTACTTC
CASHRGDRPYEQYF
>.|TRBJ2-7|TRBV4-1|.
TGCGCCAGCAGCCAAGCATTTAGCTCCTACGAGCAGTACTTC
CASSQAFSSYEQYF
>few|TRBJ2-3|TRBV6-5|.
TGTGCCAGCAGTCACCGGGGACCCTTCCCTCGCACAGATACGCAGTATTTT
CASSHRGPFPRTDTQYF
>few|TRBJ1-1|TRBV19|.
TGTGCCGCCTACTCCGGGAGCCAGTCAAATGAAGCTTTCTTT
CAAYSGSQSNEAFF
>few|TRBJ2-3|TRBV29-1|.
TGCAGCGTTGAAGATTTAGCAGGGTCCCATACGCAGTATTTT
CSVEDLAGSHTQYF
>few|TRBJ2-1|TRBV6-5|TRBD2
TGTGCCAGCAGTTACTCGATTGGACTAGCGGGAAATGAGCAGTTCTTC
CASSYSIGLAGNEQFF
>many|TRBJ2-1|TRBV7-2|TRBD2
TGTGCCAGCAGCTGGGGACTAGCGGGGAACAATGAGCAGTTCTTC
CASSWGLAGNNEQFF
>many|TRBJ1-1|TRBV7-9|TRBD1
TGTGCCAGCAGCCCTTGGACAGGGGTCGTCACTGAAGCTTTCTTT
CASSPWTGVVTEAFF
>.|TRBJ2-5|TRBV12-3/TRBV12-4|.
TGTGCCAGCAGTTATAGCAGGGGTCCTCAAGAGACCCAGTACTTC
CASSYSRGPQETQYF
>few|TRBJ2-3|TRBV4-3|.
TGCGCCAGCAGCCAAGACGGGGTTAGCACAGATACGCAGTATTTT
CASSQDGVSTDTQYF
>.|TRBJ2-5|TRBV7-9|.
TGTGCCAGCAGCTTAGGCGGGGTCCGGGAGACCCAGTACTTC
CASSLGGVRETQYF
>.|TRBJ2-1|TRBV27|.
TGTGCCAGCAGCGAGACAGGCTACAATAATGAGCAGTTCTTC
CASSETGYNNEQFF
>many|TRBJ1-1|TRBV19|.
TGTGCCAGTAGTATAGATTGGCTGATGAACACTGAAGCTTTCTTT
CASSIDWLMNTEAFF
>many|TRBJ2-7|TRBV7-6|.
TGTGCCAGCAGCTTAATCACAACGGGCGAGCAGTACTTC
CASSLITTGEQYF
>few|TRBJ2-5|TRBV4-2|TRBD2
TGTGCCAGCAGCCAAGAAGGCGGGGGAGGTCAAGAGACCCAGTACTTC
CASSQEGGGGQETQYF
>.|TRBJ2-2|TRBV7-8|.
TGTGCCAGCAGCGTACCCCGGACGAACACCGGGGAGCTGTTTTTT
CASSVPRTNTGELFF
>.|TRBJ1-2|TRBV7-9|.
TGTGCCAGCAGCCCGGACAGACACTATAACTATGGCTACACCTTC
CASSPDRHYNYGYTF
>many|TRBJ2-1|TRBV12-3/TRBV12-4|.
TGTGCCAGCAGTTTTTCGGGGAATGAGCAGTTCTTC
CASSFSGNEQFF
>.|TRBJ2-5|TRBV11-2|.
TGTGCCAGCAGCTGGGGCGGGGAGACCCAGTACTTC
CASSWGGETQYF
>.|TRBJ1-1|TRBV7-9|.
TGTGCCAGCAGCGGGGGGAACACCCAGAACACTGAAGCTTTCTTT
CASSGGNTQNTEAFF
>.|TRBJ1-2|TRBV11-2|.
TGTGCCAGCAGCTCAGGAAAACAGGGAAACTATGGCTACACCTTC
CASSSGKQGNYGYTF
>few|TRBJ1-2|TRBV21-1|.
TGTGCCAGCAGCACTCGACAGGGACCGGGCTATGGCTACACCTTC
CASSTRQGPGYGYTF
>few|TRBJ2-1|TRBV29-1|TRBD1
TGCAGCCTCTATACCGGGACAGTCTACAATGAGCAGTTCTTC
CSLYTGTVYNEQFF
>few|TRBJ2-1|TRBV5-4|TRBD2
TGTGCCAGCACCCAAGGGCTAGCGGGGGAGCAGTTCTTC
CASTQGLAGEQFF
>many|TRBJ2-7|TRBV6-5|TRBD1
TGTGCCAGCAGTTATGGGACAGGGGCCCTCGAGCAGTACTTC
CASSYGTGALEQYF
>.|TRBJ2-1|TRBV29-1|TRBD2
TGCAGCGCAGGGACTAGTCGGAATGAGCAGTTCTTC
CSAGTSRNEQFF
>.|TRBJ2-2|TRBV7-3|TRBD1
TGTGCCAGCAGCTTTACAGGGGGCAACACCGGGGAGCTGTTTTTT
CASSFTGGNTGELFF
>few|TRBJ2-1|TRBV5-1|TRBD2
TGCGCCAGCAGCTTGGAGATTGGGGGGGCCTACAATGAGCAGTTCTTC
CASSLEIGGAYNEQFF
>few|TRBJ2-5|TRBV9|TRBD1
TGTGCCAGCAGCGACCCGGGACAGTATCAAGAGACCCAGTACTTC
CASSDPGQYQETQYF
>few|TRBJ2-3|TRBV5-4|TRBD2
TGTGCCAGCAGCTTGGGGACTAGCGGGGCGGCAGATACGCAGTATTTT
CASSLGTSGAADTQYF
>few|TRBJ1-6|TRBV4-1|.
TGCGCCAGCAGCAGCGCACCGGGGGCCGGCTCCTATAATTCACCCCTCCACTTT
CASSSAPGAGSYNSPLHF
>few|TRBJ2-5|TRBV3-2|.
TGTGCCAGCAGCCAAGATATGGATCCAGTAGAGACCCAGTACTTC
CASSQDMDPVETQYF
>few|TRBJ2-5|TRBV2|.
TGTGCCAGCAGTGGGTTCGACAGGCAAGAGACCCAGTACTTC
CASSGFDRQETQYF
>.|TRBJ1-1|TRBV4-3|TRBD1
TGCGCCAGCAGCCAAGATGCGACAGGGTGGAACACTGAAGCTTTCTTT
CASSQDATGWNTEAFF
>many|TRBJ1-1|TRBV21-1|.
TGTGCCAGCAGAAAGGAGAACACTGAAGCTTTCTTT
CASRKENTEAFF
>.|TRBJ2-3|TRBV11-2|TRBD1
TGTGCCAGCAGCTTGGGAGACAGGGGGCCCTACACAGATACGCAGTATTTT
CASSLGDRGPYTDTQYF
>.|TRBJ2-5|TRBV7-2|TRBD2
TGTGCCAGCAGCCTGGCGAGGTTAGCGGGGGCCCAACAAGAGACCCAGTACTTC
CASSLARLAGAQQETQYF
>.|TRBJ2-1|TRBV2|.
TGTGCCAGCAGTGGACTAGTCACTTACAATGAGCAGTTCTTC
CASSGLVTYNEQFF
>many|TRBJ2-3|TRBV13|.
TGTGCCAGCAGCTTAGCCGGGGCGGGAGATACGCAGTATTTT
CASSLAGAGDTQYF
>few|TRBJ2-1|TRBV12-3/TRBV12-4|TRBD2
TGTGCCAGCAGTTCCCTGACTAGCGGGGGGGCGCAAGAGCAGTTCTTC
CASSSLTSGGAQEQFF
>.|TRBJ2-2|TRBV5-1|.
TGCGCCAGCGGCTTGTCCGGAGGGGCCGGGGAGCTGTTTTTT
CASGLSGGAGELFF
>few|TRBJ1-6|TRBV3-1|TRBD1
TGTGCCAGCAGCCATGGGCCGGGACAGGGGGCGACCTATAATTCACCCCTCCACTTT
CASSHGPGQGATYNSPLHF
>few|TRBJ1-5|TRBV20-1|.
TGCAGTGCTAGGCGACAGGCGGCCCGGGTCCAGCATTTT
CSARRQAARVQHF
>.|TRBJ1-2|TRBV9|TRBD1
TGTGCCAGCAGCGCGCGGGAAGGGACAGGGTATTACTATGGCTACACCTTC
CASSAREGTGYYYGYTF
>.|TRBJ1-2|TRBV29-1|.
TGCAGCGTTGAGCGGCACGGGATCTATGGCTACACCTTC
CSVERHGIYGYTF
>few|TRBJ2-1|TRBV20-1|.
TGCAGTGCTAGGAGTGGGGGGGCCCGCGATGAGCAGTTCTTC
CSARSGGARDEQFF
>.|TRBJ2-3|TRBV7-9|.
TGTGCCAGCAGCTTCTGGACGCCCAGCACAGATACGCAGTATTTT
CASSFWTPSTDTQYF
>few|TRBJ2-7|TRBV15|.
TGTGCCACCAGCAGAGACGGAGGATCCTACGAGCAGTACTTC
CATSRDGGSYEQYF